This T cell receptor (beta chain) was sequenced during a study of radiation and T cells in renal cell carcinoma. General observations from the study: Dominant CDR3 motifs were more common in irradiated tumors than controls.

As to treatment: treatment-naive control, cytoreductive nephrectomy. A word on this clone: The antigen is undetermined.

Method: immunoSEQ multiplex PCR; TCRdb's copy keeps in-frame clones and lacks some. This sample has under 30,000 clones, with under 65% found just once. The ends lost 4 bases at V and 5 bases at J; junction bases unmatched: 6. The CDR3 runs 15 residues. Germline V gene lookup returns CDR1 SGHTA and CDR2 FQGNSA. The clonotype was recovered from a human donor with renal cell carcinoma. The chain uses TRBV7-2 and TRBJ1-4; 8 nucleotides align to TRBD1. This specimen was tumor tissue, taken from a patient whose treatment was nephrectomy without radiotherapy. This CDR3 is CASSSPTGVNEKLFF. The CDR3 nucleotides read TGTGCCAGCAGCTCCCCGACAGGGGTGAATGAAAAACTGTTTTTT.